This TCR beta chain was identified in a study of T-cell memory formation after mild COVID-19. Study results and caveats: The appearance of some responding clones in pre-infection memory suggested that cross-reactive memory joined.

With respect to this clonotype: Its target is unknown.

The germline V gene encodes CDR1 MNHEY and CDR2 SVGEGT. The CDR3 runs 13 residues. Losses at the gene ends were 6 bases for V and 8 bases for J; bases not matched to a gene: 9. Each CDR3 protein gets one entry after TCRdb re-called the 5' RACE reads with MiXCR. This sample yields 400,000 or so distinct CDR3 sequences, of which around 20% are seen a single time; around 9.2% belongs to the top ten. This clonotype originated in an adult woman who had mild COVID-19 (a few samples of this study predate the infection). Cell type and time point are not known. The sequenced sample consisted of PBMCs or a T cell subset sorted from them (not recorded which). The J gene is TRBJ1-2, the V gene TRBV6-2 or TRBV6-3; 7 nucleotides agree with TRBD1. The CDR3 sequence: CASSVGQADGYTF. As DNA, the CDR3 is TGTGCCAGCAGCGTAGGACAGGCCGACGGCTACACCTTC.